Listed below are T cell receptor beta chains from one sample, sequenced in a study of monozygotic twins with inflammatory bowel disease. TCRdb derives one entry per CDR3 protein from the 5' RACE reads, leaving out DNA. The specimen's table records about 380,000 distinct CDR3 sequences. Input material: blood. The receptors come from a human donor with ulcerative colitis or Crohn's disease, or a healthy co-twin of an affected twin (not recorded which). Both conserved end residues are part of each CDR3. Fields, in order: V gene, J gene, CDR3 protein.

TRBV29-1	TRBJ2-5	CSVDLTGAETQYF
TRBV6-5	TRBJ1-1	CASSYSLFGDWSTEAFF
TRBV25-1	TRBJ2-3	CASRDGSSTDTQYF
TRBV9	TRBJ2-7	CASSEGTGPYEQYF
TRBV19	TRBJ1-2	CASTRTNYGYTF
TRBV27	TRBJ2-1	CASSLLDSSYNEQFF
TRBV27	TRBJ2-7	CASSPPSPGGYEQYF
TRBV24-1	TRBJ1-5	CATSDPRQGSNQPQHF
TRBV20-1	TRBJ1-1	CSARVMSGGRTEAFF
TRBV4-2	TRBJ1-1	CASSQDGYTEAFF
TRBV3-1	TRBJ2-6	CASSQESGAGANVLTF
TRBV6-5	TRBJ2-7	CASSSTRRGIPYEQYF
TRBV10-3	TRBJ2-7	CASWSGQINEQYF
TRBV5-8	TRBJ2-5	CASSLTGFQETQYF
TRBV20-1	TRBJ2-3	CSARRAGGRTDTQYF
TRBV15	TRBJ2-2	CATSPRQLAGGPNTGELFF
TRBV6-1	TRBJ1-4	CASTSRVQGNEKLFF
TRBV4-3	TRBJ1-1	CASSQDLRGNTEAFF
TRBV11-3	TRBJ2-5	CASSLELGETQYF
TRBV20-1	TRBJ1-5	CSARDLGVGQPQHF